Sequencing of this T cell receptor beta chain was carried out in a study of T-cell reconstitution after alpha-beta-depleted transplantation in children. Construction of the TCRbeta library involved unique molecular identifiers. TCRdb redid the calling of the PCR reads with MiXCR, one entry per CDR3 protein. Counted here are some 130,000 distinct CDR3 sequences, 8.5% to 10% occurring once; the ten biggest clones make up less than 25%. Trimming removed 1 base from V and 2 bases from J; junction bases left unmatched: 3. Germline-derived CDR1 and CDR2 are DFQATT and SNEGSKA (reference sequence). The CDR3 is 14 amino acids. This clonotype was found once.

This chain uses TRBV20-1 with TRBJ2-7; 9 bases match TRBD2. This clonotype was sampled from a girl under three years old who had a stem cell transplant for combined immunodeficiency, so the T cells may come from the graft donor. The material was PBMCs, mostly from graft donor cells, obtained 180 days after TCRalphabeta/CD19-depleted stem cell transplant. CDR3 in amino acids: CSARGLAGAYEQYF. DNA for the CDR3: TGCAGTGCTAGAGGATTAGCGGGAGCCTACGAGCAGTACTTC.